One and the same sample provided the 5 T cell receptor beta chains below, sequenced in a study of T-cell reconstitution after alpha-beta-depleted transplantation in children. The TCRbeta library incorporated unique molecular identifiers. TCRdb re-analysed the PCR reads in MiXCR, keeping a single row per CDR3 protein. The sample lists 100,000 or so distinct CDR3 sequences, about 5.6% occurring once. The sequenced sample was PBMCs, mostly from graft donor cells, obtained 60 days after TCRalphabeta/CD19-depleted stem cell transplant. The receptors derive from a female patient aged 2-9 years who had a stem cell transplant for Fanconi anemia, so the T cells may come from the graft donor.

This clonotype occurred many times. The V gene is TRBV18, the J gene TRBJ2-7; 11 bases align to TRBD2. CDR1 and CDR2 (germline): KGHSH, LQKENI. The CDR3 has 13 amino acids. Trimming at V came to 5 bases and at J to 6 bases, leaving 3 bases not matched to a gene. This CDR3 reads CASSIGTSGEQYF. The CDR3 bases are TGTGCCAGCTCAATCGGGACTAGCGGCGAGCAGTACTTC.

This clonotype was picked up many times. This chain links TRBV21-1 with TRBJ2-3. TRBV21-1 is deemed a pseudogene. This CDR3 region has 16 residues. CDR3 coding DNA: TGTGCCAGCAGCAAACGGGCTACCTCTCACACAGATACGCAGTATTTT. Protein: CASSKRATSHTDTQYF.

The chain's CDR3 is CSARRGLAGSTDTQYF. For the CDR3, the DNA is TGCAGTGCTAGAAGAGGATTAGCGGGGTCCACAGATACGCAGTATTTT. The chain combines TRBV20-1 with TRBJ2-3; TRBD2 aligns across 8 bases. With V trimmed by 2 bases and J by 2 bases, 9 bases remained unmatched. The CDR3 runs 16 residues. Germline V gene lookup returns CDR1 DFQATT and CDR2 SNEGSKA (reference sequence).

The chain has TRBV3-1 and TRBJ2-5, with D possibly being TRBD1 or TRBD2 (5 bases each). CDR1 and CDR2 (germline): LGHDT, YNNKEL (reference sequence). V lost 3 bases to trimming and J lost 1 base, with 9 bases between them. This CDR3 contains 14 residues. CDR3 loop: CASSQPGTQETQYF. CDR3 DNA: TGTGCCAGCAGCCAGCCGGGGACCCAAGAGACCCAGTACTTC.

This clonotype was detected many times. The gene calls are TRBV20-1 and TRBJ2-3; D not certain. Germline CDR1 reads DFQATT; CDR2 reads SNEGSKA (reference sequence). The CDR3 totals 14 residues. V dropped 1 base and J dropped 2 bases, with 10 bases sitting between them. The CDR3 nucleotides are TGCAGTGCTAGAGGGCAGGAATTCACAGATACGCAGTATTTT. Protein product: CSARGQEFTDTQYF.